This section outlines one T cell receptor (beta chain) sequence together with its context. How the authors handled the data: Estimated nucleated cell counts came from reference gene primer amplification. The data were produced by immunoSEQ multiplex PCR, yet TCRdb's version contains in-frame clones alone and is incomplete. That table is the source of V, J and clone size, and D and trimming were worked out from the DNA. The table has some 220,000 clones, just under 85% seen once. The record originates from a study of blood T cell repertoires in COVID-19. Overall study: Sites in the United States, Italy and Spain provided acute and convalescent COVID-19 samples. From T cells, B-cell-depleted T cells, or PBMCs came the material, which was cDNA or gDNA.

The CDR3 runs to 15 residues. V trimming: 3 bases; J trimming: 4 bases; junction bases outside the gene matches: 6. Germline values: CDR1 SGDLS, CDR2 YYNGEE. The clonotype comes from a man aged 45 to 65 with acute or convalescent COVID-19. The sample comprised peripheral blood. The chain carries TRBV9 and TRBJ2-7, with 11 bases that match TRBD1. The CDR3 DNA sequence: TGTGCCAGCAGCGCCTCCGGGACAGGGGGTTACGAGCAGTACTTC. As protein: CASSASGTGGYEQYF.